This T cell receptor beta chain came from a study of beta chain features in type 1 diabetes (dated by TCRdb to 2016 to 2018). Study-wide context: Mean age, gender distribution, total cell number and subset yield were not different between patients and healthy donors. A total of around 100 million sorted cells were examined across all samples, and RNA yield correlated strongly with the number of cells per subset. In the study, TCRB repertoires of sorted circulating CD4+ T cell subsets from recently diagnosed type 1 diabetes patients were compared with those of matched healthy donors. Regulatory and stem cell-like memory subsets were isolated from only 8 patients and roughly eight healthy donors, whereas naive and central memory subsets came from all 30 or so donors.

Each donor gave one peripheral blood draw, around 100 mL on average, collected into heparinised tubes. A BD FACSAria II was used to sort naive, central memory, regulatory and stem cell-like memory CD4+ T cells with a panel that included CD45RO, CCR7, CD25, CD127, CD95 and CD27. Every sorted population had a purity above 95%. PBMCs were isolated right away by Lymphoprep density gradient centrifugation and were stained directly, without culture. Samples were stained and sorted in pairs, with one healthy donor and one patient per experiment, so that batch effects were minimized. V is clipped by 0 bases and J by 7 bases, and the sequence between their germline boundaries is 12 bases long. The CDR3 numbers 14 residues from cysteine through phenylalanine. The entry retains the CDR3 DNA only, 42 bases that are in frame from base 1. The germline V gene encodes CDR1 SGHAT and CDR2 FQNNGV. In regard to this clone: Its specific antigen is unknown. No base qualities exist here, and no much larger clone lies one base off it.

What the authors observed across the whole study: A moderate but significant shortening of TCRB CDR3 length was observed in type 1 diabetes patients in all four CD4+ subsets. PCR might favor shorter templates, but patient and control samples were amplified and corrected together, so any skew would affect both groups equally. Because cDNA rather than genomic DNA was sequenced, highly expressing activated cells could have been over-represented, although no difference in activation and CD3 levels was found between groups. Because small numbers of individuals were included in the HLA sub-analyses, any influence of HLA type on TCRB rearrangement was left unresolved. Naive, central memory and regulatory TCRB repertoires appeared to be more alike among patients than among healthy donors. At VDJ recombination sites, patients with type 1 diabetes made fewer insertions and deleted more nucleotides, a pattern implying thymic rearrangement abnormalities.

The High Capacity cDNA Reverse Transcription Kit was used to reverse transcribe all of the isolated RNA, meaning that expressed TCRB transcripts were what got sequenced. Naive, central memory and regulatory T cell samples underwent deep immunoSEQ sequencing, averaging roughly 3.4 million total reads per sample. Sorted cells were lysed in RLT buffer and RNA was extracted with DNase-treated RNeasy Micro or Mini kits, depending on cell number. To prevent cross-contamination, each cell subset was processed individually, whereas patient and healthy donor samples were processed jointly. The immunoSEQ multiplex PCR was used to amplify TCRB sequences from cDNA, yielding 87-bp fragments that span the CDR3 region. Sequencing of the amplicons was done on the Illumina HiSeq platform. On the study's bioinformatics: Synthetic template baselines were used to correct PCR bias computationally, reads within Hamming distance 2 were collapsed together, and singletons that could not be merged were discarded. Reads were aligned against IMGT to assign V, D and J genes, CDR3 length and insertions or deletions at six rearrangement sites. Within each subset, clonotype counts were normalized to the number of sorted cells before true diversity and Gini coefficients were calculated with the tcR R package. The overlap coefficient, calculated on TCRB nucleotide sequences, was used to quantify repertoire sharing. Drawn from immuneACCESS, this table holds only the in-frame rearrangements with V and J called that TCRdb kept. Clones are partly lost; checked studies trace under half to an unresolved V gene and leave the rest unexplained. The V and J calls and clone size are taken from that table; D and trimming were inferred from the DNA. The sample table shows around 250,000 clones, and less than 35% are seen once. Jointly, the top ten make up approximately 4% of the sample.

Sequenced: central memory CD4+ T cells from blood. The chain is made from TRBV11-2 and TRBJ1-2, with the D gene uncertain. The sequence was collected from a man aged 25 to 40 in good health. The sequenced DNA is TGTGCCAGCAGCTTAGATCGAGACGGCCCTGGCTACACCTTC. The resulting protein is CASSLDRDGPGYTF. This CDR3, with the reference TRBV11-2 and TRBJ1-2 proteins standing in past its ends, gives the full variable domain EAGVAQSPRYKIIEKRQSVAFWCNPISGHATLYWYQQILGQGPKLLIQFQNNGVVDDSQLPKDRFSAERLKGVDSTLKIQPAKLEDSAVYLCASSLDRDGPGYTFGSGTRLTVV.